The next 18 T cell receptor beta chains were all read from a single sample in a study of human T cells and chemical hapten exposure (dated by TCRdb to about 2021). Explained via the paper, the time point label denotes: patch test 1, 2 weeks after DPC sensitization. The treatment or condition label here, explained by the study, means: therapeutic diphenylcyclopropenone sensitization with weekly scalp DPC. Library generation was performed with RACE. Data came from a NextSeq 500. The public reads were reanalyzed by TCRdb: fastp trimming at Q25, MiXCR alignment, in-frame beta chains only. Each record represents a unique CDR3 protein, reported with the most common genes and DNA among its rows. In all, the sample holds about 380,000 distinct CDR3 sequences, and approximately 4.4% of those were seen once. The top ten clones comprise around 2.3% of the sample. Sequenced material: whole blood, taken in connection with sensitization to the hapten diphenylcyclopropenone (DPC). The receptors originated from a woman between 50 and 59 years old with alopecia areata. Some clones in this sample may be carry-over from other donors' samples.

This clonotype was seen many times. The genes are TRBV7-6 and TRBJ2-7; 7 nucleotides align to TRBD1. V shed 2 bases and J 9 bases; nucleotides not matched to a gene: 13. Germline CDR1 reads SGHVS; CDR2 reads FNYEAQ. This CDR3 spans 15 amino acids. The CDR3 sequence: CASSLSTQGVSGQYF. The CDR3 DNA reads as TGTGCCAGCAGCTTAAGTACCCAGGGGGTGTCAGGGCAGTACTTC.

This clonotype was detected ten times or more. This chain uses TRBV12-3 or TRBV12-4 with TRBJ1-1; D is ambiguous. The CDR3 sequence is 12 residues long. The ends were cut back, 6 bases at V and 6 bases at J, with 11 bases in the middle. The CDR3 DNA is TGTGCCAGCAGGGTCGGTGGACCTGAAGCTTTCTTT. It is translated as CASRVGGPEAFF.

The sample holds a few counts of this clonotype. V is TRBV3-1 and J is TRBJ1-1; TRBD1 matches 9 bases. This CDR3 is 16 amino acids long. Germline assignment: CDR1 LGHDT and CDR2 YNNKEL (reference sequence). The V gene end was trimmed by 3 bases and the J gene end by 0 bases; junction bases not matched to a gene: 5. The CDR3 nucleotides are TGTGCCAGCAGCCAGGCCGGGACAGGGCTGAACACTGAAGCTTTCTTT. This encodes CASSQAGTGLNTEAFF.

This clonotype came up many times. J is TRBJ2-3 and V is TRBV3-1; the D is unclear. This CDR3 contains 15 residues. Germline CDR1 LGHDT, CDR2 YNNKEL (reference sequence). Trimming removed 0 bases from V and 3 bases from J, with 10 bases in between. The CDR3 region is CASSQDPTLTDTQYF. The CDR3 nucleotides read TGTGCCAGCAGCCAAGATCCAACTTTAACAGATACGCAGTATTTT.

This clonotype was counted at least ten times. The chain carries TRBV7-9 and TRBJ2-1, with D uncertain. Germline CDR1 reads SEHNR; CDR2 reads FQNEAQ (reference sequence). CDR3 length: 15 amino acids. V dropped 5 bases and J dropped 6 bases, with 17 bases sitting between them. The CDR3 nucleotides are TGTGCCAGCAGCCGGACCGGGCCCGGTCCCAATGAGCAGTTCTTC. This gives the protein CASSRTGPGPNEQFF. The entire variable domain, with the rest obtained from reference TRBV7-9 and TRBJ2-1, is as follows: DTGVSQNPRHKITKRGQNVTFRCDPISEHNRLYWYRQTLGQGPEFLTYFQNEAQLEKSRLLSDRFSAERPKGSFSTLEIQRTEQGDSAMYLCASSRTGPGPNEQFFGPGTRLTVL.

This clonotype was observed a few times. The chain uses TRBV4-3 and TRBJ2-1; D possibly corresponds to TRBD2 (5 bases). Germline V gives CDR1 LGHNA, CDR2 YSLEER. CDR3 size: 13 residues. The V end lost 9 bases, the J end lost 4 bases, and 13 bases lay between the germline ends. CDR3 DNA: TGCGCCAGGCGTGGTAGCGTGTACAATGAGCAGTTCTTC. Amino acid sequence: CARRGSVYNEQFF.

The chain is built from TRBV29-1 and TRBJ2-1; D may be TRBD2 (5 bases). Looked up from germline, CDR1 is SQVTM and CDR2 is ANQGSEA. This CDR3 comprises 10 residues. V dropped 4 bases and J dropped 8 bases, with 6 bases sitting between them. CDR3 protein: CSVVRDEQFF. The CDR3 nucleotides read TGCAGCGTTGTGCGGGATGAGCAGTTCTTC.

This clonotype was recorded at least ten times. The chain couples TRBV20-1 to TRBJ2-7; 11 bases line up with TRBD2. Trimming cost V 3 bases and J 2 bases; bases outside gene matches: 3. The CDR3 runs to 14 residues. From germline, CDR1 is DFQATT and CDR2 SNEGSKA (reference sequence). The CDR3 nucleotides read TGCAGTGCTAGGGTAGCGGGAGGGCCCTACGAGCAGTACTTC. It specifies CSARVAGGPYEQYF.

The chain is built from TRBV29-1 and TRBJ1-1; TRBD1 is a possible D gene (5 bases). Trimming left V 6 bases short and J 7 bases short, with 15 bases between. The CDR3 consists of 12 residues. The germline V gene has CDR1 SQVTM and CDR2 ANQGSEA. The CDR3 is CSVTVGDLEAFF. The CDR3 nucleotides are TGCAGCGTGACAGTTGGGGACCTTGAAGCTTTCTTT.

This clonotype has a handful of counts. The chain joins TRBV7-9 to TRBJ2-5; 7 nucleotides agree with TRBD2. The germline V gene has CDR1 SEHNR and CDR2 FQNEAQ (reference sequence). Losses at the gene ends were 5 bases for V and 1 base for J; bases not matched to a gene: 7. The CDR3 length is 15 residues. The CDR3: CASSPQGLPQETQYF. The CDR3 region has the DNA TGTGCCAGCAGCCCCCAGGGACTACCCCAAGAGACCCAGTACTTC. The entire variable domain, with the rest obtained from reference TRBV7-9 and TRBJ2-5, is as follows: DTGVSQNPRHKITKRGQNVTFRCDPISEHNRLYWYRQTLGQGPEFLTYFQNEAQLEKSRLLSDRFSAERPKGSFSTLEIQRTEQGDSAMYLCASSPQGLPQETQYFGPGTRLLVL.

This clonotype was recorded many times. The V and J genes are TRBV7-9 and TRBJ2-3, with D possibly TRBD2 on 5 matching bases. Per germline, CDR1 SEHNR and CDR2 FQNEAQ (reference sequence). CDR3 length equals 16 residues. With 3 bases removed from V and 2 bases from J, the gap between germline ends came to 15 bases. The CDR3 DNA sequence: TGTGCCAGCAGCTTCCCCGCCAGACTACCCACAGATACGCAGTATTTT. Protein sequence: CASSFPARLPTDTQYF. The complete variable domain, with remaining parts taken from reference TRBV7-9 and TRBJ2-3, reads DTGVSQNPRHKITKRGQNVTFRCDPISEHNRLYWYRQTLGQGPEFLTYFQNEAQLEKSRLLSDRFSAERPKGSFSTLEIQRTEQGDSAMYLCASSFPARLPTDTQYFGPGTRLTVL.

This clonotype was recorded at least ten times. V usage is TRBV28 and J usage is TRBJ1-2, with D possibly TRBD1 on 5 matching bases. The CDR3 extends over 14 amino acids. CDR1 is MDHEN, CDR2 SYDVKM, per germline. The germline V and J ends were trimmed by 4 bases and 8 bases, with 17 bases remaining between them. This CDR3 is CASSWGGVGAGYTF. In nucleotides, the CDR3 is TGTGCCAGCAGTTGGGGAGGGGTTGGCGCCGGCTACACCTTC.

This clonotype has a count of ten or more. V is TRBV6-5 and J is TRBJ1-5, with D possibly being TRBD1 (6 bases). Germline-derived CDR1 and CDR2 are MNHEY and SVGAGI. This CDR3 contains 14 residues. With 6 bases removed from V and 5 bases from J, the gap between germline ends came to 14 bases. CDR3 protein: CASRLTGSHQPQHF. The CDR3 bases are TGTGCCAGCAGGTTGACAGGCAGCCATCAGCCCCAGCATTTT.

Remarks on this clonotype: At one boundary the junction diverges from the germline segment, which might be a read error. The gene calls are TRBV13 and TRBJ2-2; D is perhaps TRBD1 (6 bases). Germline CDR1 reads PRHDT; CDR2 reads FYEKMQ (reference sequence). The CDR3 contains 13 residues. CDR3 coding DNA: TGTGGCAGCAGCTACCGGGACACCGGGGAGATGTTTTTT. It encodes CGSSYRDTGEMFF.

This clonotype showed up many times. The rearrangement uses TRBV28 and TRBJ2-7, with D unclear. This CDR3 has 15 residues. The V and J ends lost 3 bases and 2 bases respectively, with 14 bases between them. Germline values: CDR1 MDHEN, CDR2 SYDVKM. CDR3 amino acids: CASSFSPGDPYEQYF. Here the CDR3 DNA reads TGTGCCAGCAGTTTCTCCCCTGGCGATCCCTACGAGCAGTACTTC.

The V call is TRBV29-1, the J call TRBJ2-2; D is ambiguous. CDR1 SQVTM and CDR2 ANQGSEA come from the germline V gene. Deletions cut 5 bases from V and 3 bases from J, with 10 bases between. The CDR3 has 13 residues. The CDR3 here is CSVRWHDTGELFF. DNA of the CDR3: TGCAGCGTTCGCTGGCACGACACCGGGGAGCTGTTTTTT.

The chain recombines TRBV5-1 with TRBJ1-6; 7 nucleotides agree with TRBD1. Germline V lookup: CDR1 SGHRS, CDR2 YFSETQ. The CDR3 length is 12 residues. V gave up 2 bases and J gave up 14 bases; unmatched junction bases: 4. CDR3 bases: TGCGCCAGCAGCTTATCAGGGGGATCCCTCCACTTT. Protein product: CASSLSGGSLHF.

There are many counts of this clonotype. The CDR3 sequence is CASTAGQGQEQYF. DNA of the CDR3: TGTGCCAGCACGGCAGGACAGGGGCAGGAGCAGTACTTC. The V gene is TRBV12-3 or TRBV12-4, the J gene TRBJ2-7, with TRBD1 matching over 9 bases. V shed 7 bases and J 7 bases; nucleotides not matched to a gene: 8. The CDR3 sequence is 13 residues long.